This T cell receptor beta chain appears in the sequencing data of a study of cytomegalovirus exposure and HLA in healthy donors. The germline CDR1 and CDR2 sequences are SNHLY and FYNNEI. Trimming pared 4 bases from V and 4 bases from J, leaving 17 bases between. This CDR3 contains 16 residues. PCR primers comprised 60 Vbeta and 13 Jbeta primers. The data were produced by immunoSEQ multiplex PCR, yet TCRdb's version contains in-frame clones alone and is incomplete. The data contain 100,000 to 150,000 clones, about four fifths of them singletons. The sample comprised PBMCs. The source of this sequence is a male donor in good health and CMV-seronegative. This chain links TRBV2 with TRBJ2-1; TRBD1 might be the D (8 bases). The CDR3 loop reads CASSVRQGRGYNEQFF. In DNA, the CDR3 is TGTGCCAGCAGTGTTCGACAGGGGAGGGGATACAATGAGCAGTTCTTC.